Below, 10 T cell receptor beta chains from the same sample are listed, as sequenced in a study of T cell repertoires in ileal Crohn's disease. Repertoires were generated with immunoSEQ multiplex PCR, while TCRdb's copy carries only in-frame clones and drops some. The sample contains approximately 17,000 clones, around four fifths of which appear only once. Sequenced sample: ileal tissue. These receptors all stem from an adult with Crohn's disease.

The genes are TRBV6-5 and TRBJ2-5, with 9 bases lining up with TRBD1. The CDR3 sequence is 15 residues long. Germline V gene lookup returns CDR1 MNHEY and CDR2 SVGAGI. V was clipped by 2 bases and J by 4 bases; unmatched bases: 5. The CDR3 sequence: CASSYRTGVGETQYF. The DNA for the CDR3 is TGTGCCAGCAGTTACAGGACAGGGGTGGGAGAGACCCAGTACTTC.

The chain couples TRBV2 to TRBJ2-1; D possibly corresponds to TRBD2 (5 bases). The CDR3 is 13 amino acids. Germline V gene sequence: CDR1 SNHLY, CDR2 FYNNEI. The V end was cut by 6 bases, the J end by 6 bases, with 12 bases between. The CDR3 region is CASRRAEINEQFF. CDR3 in DNA: TGTGCCAGCAGGAGGGCGGAGATCAATGAGCAGTTCTTC.

The genes are TRBV11-2 and TRBJ1-6, with TRBD1 identical over 7 bases. Germline CDR1 and CDR2: SGHAT and FQNNGV. The CDR3 totals 14 residues. V was pared by 0 bases and J by 9 bases, with 2 bases of the junction left unmatched. CDR3 in DNA: TGTGCCAGCAGCTTAGAAGACAGGGTTTCACCCCTCCACTTT. Protein: CASSLEDRVSPLHF.

V usage is TRBV19 and J usage is TRBJ2-2; D perhaps matches TRBD1 (6 bases). This CDR3 is built from 14 residues. Per the germline V gene, CDR1 is LNHDA and CDR2 is SQIVND (reference sequence). V was cut by 7 bases and J by 0 bases, with 9 bases left in between. The CDR3 DNA follows: TGTGCCAGTAAAAGGACAGCGAACACCGGGGAGCTGTTTTTT. This translates into CASKRTANTGELFF.

The chain combines TRBV4-3 with TRBJ1-4, with D hard to call. The CDR3 spans 16 residues. Looked up from germline, CDR1 is LGHNA and CDR2 is YSLEER. With 0 bases removed from V and 7 bases from J, the gap between germline ends came to 15 bases. CDR3 amino acids: CASSQDLRGWSEKLFF. The CDR3 region has the DNA TGCGCCAGCAGCCAAGATCTCCGGGGTTGGAGTGAAAAACTGTTTTTT.

V is TRBV11-3 and J is TRBJ1-2, with D perhaps matching TRBD1 (6 bases). The ends were cut back, 4 bases at V and 2 bases at J, with 17 bases in the middle. The CDR3 is 16 residues long. Per germline, CDR1 SGHNT and CDR2 YENEEA. Written as DNA, the CDR3 is TGTGCCAGCAGCTCGCCCGTTACAGGGAGAAACTATGGCTACACCTTC. Protein sequence: CASSSPVTGRNYGYTF.

The CDR3 DNA reads TGTGCCAGTAGTACCGACCGGGACTACGGCGTAGATACGCAGTATTTT. It is translated as CASSTDRDYGVDTQYF. V usage is TRBV19 and J usage is TRBJ2-3; 7 bases map to TRBD2. This CDR3 has 16 residues. Germline-derived CDR1 and CDR2 are LNHDA and SQIVND (reference sequence). V shed 4 bases and J 5 bases; nucleotides not matched to a gene: 12. The full variable domain, rest sourced from reference TRBV19 and TRBJ2-3, is DGGITQSPKYLFRKEGQNVTLSCEQNLNHDAMYWYRQDPGQGLRLIYYSQIVNDFQKGDIAEGYSVSREKKESFPLTVTSAQKNPTAFYLCASSTDRDYGVDTQYFGPGTRLTVL.

This rearrangement joins TRBV7-3 to TRBJ2-2, with D maybe TRBD2 (6 bases). Germline CDR1 is SGHTA and CDR2 is FQGTGA. V lost 5 bases and J lost 5, with 18 bases in between. The CDR3 is 16 residues long. In DNA form, the CDR3 reads TGTGCCAGCAGCCTAAAAACGGGACTCTCAACCGGGGAGCTGTTTTTT. This gives the protein CASSLKTGLSTGELFF.

V and J are TRBV18 and TRBJ1-2; 7 bases agree with TRBD1. V was pared by 6 bases and J by 0 bases, with 10 bases of the junction left unmatched. The CDR3 runs to 16 residues. The V gene's germline CDR1 is KGHSH and CDR2 LQKENI. CDR3 residues: CASSHDRQGTNYGYTF. The CDR3 coding sequence is TGTGCCAGCTCCCACGACAGACAGGGCACTAACTATGGCTACACCTTC.

This clone was detected a few times. The rearrangement uses TRBV11-2 and TRBJ2-5; D is perhaps TRBD2 (5 bases). Germline V gives CDR1 SGHAT, CDR2 FQNNGV. Between the trimmed V and J ends, which lost 3 bases and 5 bases, there was a span of 10 bases. The CDR3 has 13 amino acids. The CDR3 DNA reads TGTGCCAGCAGCTTCTCTAGCAGGGAGACCCAGTACTTC. Its protein is CASSFSSRETQYF.